The rows below give T cell receptor beta chains drawn from one sample of a study of monozygotic twins with cystic fibrosis. Profiling relied on immunoSEQ multiplex PCR, and the TCRdb table lists in-frame clones only, not all of them. The repertoire consists of tens of thousands of clones, with around 96% occurring once and the leading ten covering around 0.15%. Sequenced: blood. The receptor set was obtained from a girl aged 2-10 years with cystic fibrosis. CDR3s include the opening cysteine and the closing phenylalanine or tryptophan. The order of the fields is J gene, V gene, CDR3 protein.

>TRBJ2-3|TRBV7-9
CASSHSRFTDTQYF
>TRBJ1-1|TRBV18
CASSQQNRAWTGGTEAFF
>TRBJ1-5|TRBV7-2
CASSLDGRSNQPQHF
>TRBJ2-3|TRBV7-9
CASSLDGREDTDTQYF
>TRBJ1-2|TRBV27
CASSLNPDRGYGEGYTF
>TRBJ2-4|TRBV7-2
CASSLGAKNIQYF
>TRBJ2-1|TRBV19
CASRTHNGPLSDEQFF
>TRBJ2-7|TRBV28
CASSLGAEQYF
>TRBJ1-4|TRBV30
CAWTGTGFQKLFF
>TRBJ2-1|TRBV10-1
CASSAGIGWLFF
>TRBJ2-7|TRBV25-1
CASSDPGDYEQYF
>TRBJ2-5|TRBV15
CATSSSPDTSETQYF
>TRBJ2-7|TRBV11-1
CASSLTGAREQYF